These T cell receptor beta chains were read from a single sample in a study of blood T cell repertoires in COVID-19. The method was immunoSEQ multiplex PCR; TCRdb's version includes in-frame clones alone and lacks a portion of them. The data contain 130,000 or so clones, about 83% of them singletons. Sequencing was done on a sample of peripheral blood. All receptors come from an elderly man with active or convalescent COVID-19. The CDR3 runs from the conserved cysteine through the conserved F or W. The order of the fields is D gene, V gene, J gene, clone size, CDR3 protein, CDR3 DNA. D genes are given only for firm matches. For some rows the clone size is stated as once, few or many, or as a class when expanded; others skip it.

NA,TRBV6-5,TRBJ2-2,NA,CASSPRAGELFF,TGTGCCAGCAGTCCCCGTGCCGGGGAGCTGTTTTTT
TRBD1,TRBV28,TRBJ2-6,NA,CATTRGTGASFSGANVLTF,TGTGCCACGACCCGAGGGACAGGGGCGAGTTTTTCTGGGGCCAACGTCCTGACTTTC
TRBD1,TRBV5-1,TRBJ2-7,NA,CASSPFTGQGTYEQYF,TGCGCCAGCAGCCCTTTCACGGGACAGGGAACCTACGAGCAGTACTTC
NA,TRBV19,TRBJ1-1,few,CASRMRGREAFF,TGTGCCAGCAGAATGCGGGGACGGGAAGCTTTCTTT
NA,TRBV12-2,TRBJ2-3,few,CASRLLTYQWQQTPDTQYF,TGTGCAAGTCGCTTACTTACATATCAGTGGCAGCAGACTCCAGATACGCAGTATTTT
TRBD1,TRBV6-1,TRBJ2-5,once,CASSEVPGGQETQYF,TGTGCCAGCAGTGAAGTTCCAGGGGGACAAGAGACCCAGTACTTC
NA,TRBV6-4,TRBJ1-2,NA,CASSEWAGISGYTF,TGTGCCAGCAGTGAGTGGGCGGGGATCAGTGGCTACACCTTC
NA,TRBV5-1,TRBJ2-7,few,CASSLGTFRQAAPEQYF,TGCGCCAGCAGCTTGGGGACTTTTAGACAGGCCGCCCCCGAGCAGTACTTC
TRBD1,TRBV13,TRBJ1-2,NA,CASSLGPGGNGYTF,TGTGCCAGCAGCTTAGGGCCAGGGGGTAATGGCTACACCTTC
NA,TRBV7-3,TRBJ2-5,NA,CASSSRQQETQYF,TGTGCCAGCAGTTCACGACAGCAAGAGACCCAGTACTTC
NA,TRBV9,TRBJ2-1,medium-sized,CASQGIHNEQFF,TGTGCCAGCCAGGGTATCCACAATGAGCAGTTCTTC
TRBD1,TRBV5-8,TRBJ1-1,NA,CASSEGQGDSTEAFF,TGTGCCAGCAGCGAGGGACAGGGTGATTCGACTGAAGCTTTCTTT
NA,TRBV18,TRBJ1-5,NA,CASSPPGGASNQPQHF,TGTGCCAGCTCACCACCGGGGGGGGCCAGCAATCAGCCCCAGCATTTT